Below are 5 T cell receptor beta chains sequenced from a single sample in a study of tumor-infiltrating lymphocytes in glioblastoma multiforme (dated by TCRdb to 2015 to 2018). The run used an Illumina HiSeq 2500. Using a modified ARM-PCR protocol with multiple V-beta primers and a C-beta primer, the team built TCRB libraries from RNA through three nested multiplex PCR rounds. The public sequencing data were trimmed at Q25 with fastp and processed into clonotypes with MiXCR by TCRdb, which kept only in-frame beta chains. For every CDR3 protein sequence, its rows merge into one entry that carries the most common genes and DNA. In this sample the table shows more than 10,000 distinct CDR3 sequences, 66% of which occur a single time. In total, the top ten clones hold approximately 28% of the sample. Sample: brain tumor tissue. These receptors were collected from a male donor with glioblastoma.

Notes on this clonotype: The germline gene is not matched at one end of the junction; a read error may be the cause. The chain uses TRBV20-1 and TRBJ2-1; D gene unclear. The CDR3 sequence is 14 residues long. Germline V gene data show CDR1 as DFQATT and CDR2 as SNEGSKA (reference sequence). As DNA, the CDR3 is TGCAGTGCTAGTAGGCAGGCCTCCTACAATGAGCAGTTCTTT. Translation gives CSASRQASYNEQFF.

This clonotype was counted between two and nine times. The rearrangement joins TRBV4-3 to TRBJ2-3, with TRBD2 matching over 10 bases. Germline CDR1 reads LGHNA; CDR2 reads YSLEER. The CDR3 runs to 16 residues. Trimming at V came to 0 bases and at J to 4 bases, leaving 4 bases not matched to a gene. The CDR3: CASSQEVAGGADTQYF. The CDR3 DNA reads as TGCGCCAGCAGCCAAGAAGTAGCGGGGGGTGCAGATACGCAGTATTTT.

This clonotype was seen a few times. J is TRBJ2-3 and V is TRBV6-1; 8 nucleotides agree with TRBD2. Unmatched junction bases numbered 4, after V lost 1 base and J lost 4 bases. The CDR3 is made up of 15 amino acids. Germline CDR1 and CDR2: MNHNS and SASEGT. For the CDR3, the DNA is TGTGCCAGCAGTGAAGAGGGCGGGGGGCCAGATACGCAGTATTTT. It translates to CASSEEGGGPDTQYF.

This chain joins TRBV5-4 and TRBJ1-1; 7 nucleotides align to TRBD1. The CDR3 loop spans 15 amino acids. In germline, CDR1 is SGHNT, CDR2 YYREEE (reference sequence). V gave up 4 bases and J gave up 1 base; unmatched junction bases: 7. The CDR3 reads CASSGPNRGNTEAFF. The CDR3 DNA sequence: TGTGCCAGCAGCGGACCCAACAGGGGGAACACTGAAGCTTTCTTT.

The chain couples TRBV11-1 to TRBJ2-2; D uncertain. The V and J ends lost 0 bases and 3 bases respectively, with 5 bases between them. Germline CDR1 SGHAT, CDR2 FQDESV (reference sequence). The CDR3 runs 14 residues. The CDR3 nucleotides read TGTGCCAGCAGCTTAGCATTAGACACCGGGGAGCTGTTTTTT. It is translated as CASSLALDTGELFF.